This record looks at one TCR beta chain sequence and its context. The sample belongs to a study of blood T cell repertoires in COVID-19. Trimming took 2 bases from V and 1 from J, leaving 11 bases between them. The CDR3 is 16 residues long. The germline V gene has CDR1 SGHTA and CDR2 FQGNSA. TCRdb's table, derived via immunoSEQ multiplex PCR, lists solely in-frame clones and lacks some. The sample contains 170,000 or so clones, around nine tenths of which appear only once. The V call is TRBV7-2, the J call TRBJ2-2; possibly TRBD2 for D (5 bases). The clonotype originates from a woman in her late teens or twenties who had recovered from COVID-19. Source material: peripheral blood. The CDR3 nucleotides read TGTGCCAGCAGCTTATCGCGGGCTCAGAACACCGGGGAGCTGTTTTTT. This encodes CASSLSRAQNTGELFF.